This T cell receptor beta chain was sequenced in a study of cytomegalovirus exposure and HLA in healthy donors. Findings of the study overall: First-cohort TCR clusters were later found to tend to co-occur in the roughly 130 validation repertoires. Some TCR beta chains (around 180 of them) were listed as cytomegalovirus-associated. The classifier reportedly diagnosed cytomegalovirus status with high specificity and sensitivity.

As to this clone: What it binds is not known.

This table comes from immunoSEQ multiplex PCR, and its TCRdb copy is limited to in-frame clones, with some not included. Of roughly 75,000 clones in the sample, just under 95% were seen once. Among the 100 to 150 subjects of the validation cohort, separate from the approximately 660-subject first cohort, were the donors. The CDR3 length is 17 residues. CDR1 and CDR2 from the germline V gene are SGHTA and FQGTGA. The V and J ends lost 5 bases and 0 bases, in that order; junction bases with no gene match: 10. This receptor was obtained from a young man in good health and CMV-seropositive. The specimen was PBMCs. The rearrangement uses TRBV7-3 and TRBJ2-1; 7 bases line up with TRBD2. The CDR3 coding sequence is TGTGCCAGCAGCCCTGGGGGGGGTTGGAGCTCCTACAATGAGCAGTTCTTC. Protein: CASSPGGGWSSYNEQFF.